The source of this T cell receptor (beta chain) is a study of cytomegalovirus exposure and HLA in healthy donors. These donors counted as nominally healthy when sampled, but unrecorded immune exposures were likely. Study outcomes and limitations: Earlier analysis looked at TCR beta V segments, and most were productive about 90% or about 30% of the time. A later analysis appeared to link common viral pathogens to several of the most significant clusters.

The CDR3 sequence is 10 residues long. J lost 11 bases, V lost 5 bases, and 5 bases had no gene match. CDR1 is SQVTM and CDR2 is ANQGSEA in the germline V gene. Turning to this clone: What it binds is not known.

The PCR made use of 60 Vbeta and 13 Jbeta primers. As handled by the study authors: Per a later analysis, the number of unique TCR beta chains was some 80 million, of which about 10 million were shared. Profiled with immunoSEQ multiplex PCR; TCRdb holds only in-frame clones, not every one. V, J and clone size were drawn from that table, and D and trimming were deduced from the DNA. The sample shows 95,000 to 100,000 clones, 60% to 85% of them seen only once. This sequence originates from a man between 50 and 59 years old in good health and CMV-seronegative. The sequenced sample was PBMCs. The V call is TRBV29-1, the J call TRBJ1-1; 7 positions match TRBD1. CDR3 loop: CSVRDREAFF. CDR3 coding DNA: TGCAGCGTTCGGGACAGAGAGGCTTTCTTT.